These 28 T cell receptor beta chains share one sample of origin, sequenced in a study of cytomegalovirus exposure and HLA in healthy donors. PCR was performed using 60 Vbeta and 13 Jbeta primers. This table comes from immunoSEQ multiplex PCR, and its TCRdb copy is limited to in-frame clones, with some not included. The repertoire consists of fewer than 250,000 clones, with around 83% occurring once and the leading ten covering 1.1% to 1.5%. Sequencing was performed on PBMCs. These TCRs come from a girl aged 10 to 17 in good health and CMV-seronegative.

This rearrangement joins TRBV9 to TRBJ1-1; D perhaps matches TRBD1 (5 bases). Germline V gene data show CDR1 as SGDLS and CDR2 as YYNGEE. The V gene lost 0 bases and the J gene lost 5 bases, with 17 bases spanning the gap. This CDR3 has 16 amino acids. Here the CDR3 DNA reads TGTGCCAGCAGCGTAGTCCAGGGATGGATGGTGACTGAAGCTTTCTTT. Its protein is CASSVVQGWMVTEAFF.

The chain combines TRBV5-1 with TRBJ2-1, with 9 nucleotides matching TRBD2. CDR1 SGHRS and CDR2 YFSETQ come from the germline V gene. The CDR3 contains 20 residues. V gave up 2 bases and J gave up 4 bases; unmatched junction bases: 19. In nucleotides, the CDR3 is TGCGCCAGCAGCTTAGTCCCAATTATTCAGACTAGCGGAGCTTACAATGAGCAGTTCTTC. Translating it yields CASSLVPIIQTSGAYNEQFF.

The chain is built from TRBV20-1 and TRBJ1-2; D gene uncertain. The germline V gene has CDR1 DFQATT and CDR2 SNEGSKA (reference sequence). The CDR3 totals 10 residues. Trimming removed 6 bases at V and 4 bases at J, with 6 bases between. The CDR3 sequence: CSARFYGYTF. The CDR3 DNA follows: TGCAGTGCGCGGTTCTATGGCTACACCTTC.

The chain is built from TRBV19 and TRBJ1-5; the D gene is possibly TRBD1 (6 bases). Germline V gene lookup returns CDR1 LNHDA and CDR2 SQIVND (reference sequence). The length of the CDR3 is 14 residues. Trimming took off 7 bases at V and 3 bases at J, with 13 bases between the two ends. In DNA, the CDR3 is TGTGCCAGTACCCCGACAGGTCCCAATCAGCCCCAGCATTTT. Translated: CASTPTGPNQPQHF.

This clone occurred a few times. CDR3 in DNA: TGTGCCAGCAGTCCCTCGTCAGGGGGTCAGCCCCAGCATTTT. It is translated as CASSPSSGGQPQHF. The V call is TRBV28, the J call TRBJ1-5; 7 bases are shared with TRBD1. The CDR3 sequence is 14 residues long. Germline trimming cut 5 bases from V and 6 bases from J; bases unmatched to any gene: 7. CDR1 and CDR2 (germline): MDHEN, SYDVKM.

The chain recombines TRBV21-1 with TRBJ2-1; TRBD2, the table's D call, lacks a check against the DNA. TRBV21-1 is a pseudogene locus. The CDR3 is 20 amino acids. CDR3 nucleotide sequence: TGTGCCAGCAGCAAGATGTACTTCGGCTCGGGGCCCAAAGGGAGGCATGAGCAGTTCTTC. Translating it yields CASSKMYFGSGPKGRHEQFF.

The chain carries TRBV7-9 and TRBJ1-6, with D perhaps matching TRBD1 (5 bases). The length of the CDR3 is 15 residues. Germline-derived CDR1 and CDR2 are SEHNR and FQNEAQ (reference sequence). The V and J ends lost 5 bases and 10 bases respectively, with 18 bases between them. CDR3: CASSTSEGSGSPLHF. For the CDR3, the DNA is TGTGCCAGCAGCACTTCGGAGGGGTCCGGGTCACCCCTCCACTTT.

The genes are TRBV30 and TRBJ2-1; D is ambiguous. Germline CDR1 reads GTSNPN; CDR2 reads SVGIG (reference sequence). The germline V and J ends were trimmed by 4 bases and 5 bases, with 12 bases remaining between them. The CDR3 consists of 13 residues. CDR3 amino acids: CAWKGAANNEQFF. CDR3 DNA: TGTGCCTGGAAAGGTGCGGCGAACAATGAGCAGTTCTTC. Filled out from reference TRBV30 and TRBJ2-1, the complete variable domain reads SQTIHQWPATLVQPVGSPLSLECTVEGTSNPNLYWYRQAAGRGLQLLFYSVGIGQISSEVPQNLSASRPQDRQFILSSKKLLLSDSGFYLCAWKGAANNEQFFGPGTRLTVL.

This clone was detected once. The rearrangement links TRBV19 to TRBJ2-1; 10 nucleotides agree with TRBD1. V was clipped by 5 bases and J by 10 bases; unmatched bases: 14. CDR3 size: 16 residues. The V gene's germline CDR1 is LNHDA and CDR2 SQIVND (reference sequence). The CDR3 region is CASSYQPGTGAREQFF. The CDR3 DNA reads TGTGCCAGTAGTTACCAGCCCGGGACAGGGGCGCGCGAGCAGTTCTTC. The full variable domain, with the rest looked up from reference TRBV19 and TRBJ2-1, is DGGITQSPKYLFRKEGQNVTLSCEQNLNHDAMYWYRQDPGQGLRLIYYSQIVNDFQKGDIAEGYSVSREKKESFPLTVTSAQKNPTAFYLCASSYQPGTGAREQFFGPGTRLTVL.

V and J are TRBV9 and TRBJ1-2; the match to TRBD1 covers 8 bases. Germline V CDR1 and CDR2: SGDLS, YYNGEE. V shed 2 bases and J 9 bases; nucleotides not matched to a gene: 12. The CDR3 is 15 residues long. CDR3 DNA sequence: TGTGCCAGCAGCGTTCGAGGACAGGGAGGAGACCGCTACACCTTC. Amino acids: CASSVRGQGGDRYTF.

The chain combines TRBV10-3 with TRBJ1-1, with TRBD1 matching over 7 bases. The CDR3 is made up of 12 amino acids. V was pared by 6 bases and J by 5 bases, with 3 bases of the junction left unmatched. Germline CDR1 is ENHRY and CDR2 is SYGVKD. The chain's CDR3 is CAISPGGTEAFF. Here the CDR3 DNA reads TGTGCCATCAGCCCAGGGGGTACTGAAGCTTTCTTT.

The chain combines TRBV6-5 with TRBJ1-2, with 7 bases lining up with TRBD1. V shed 5 bases, J shed 4 bases, and the junction held 4 bases outside the gene matches. The CDR3 is 13 amino acids. Germline-derived CDR1 and CDR2 are MNHEY and SVGAGI. In DNA, the CDR3 is TGTGCCAGCAGTCCAAACAGGGGCTATGGCTACACCTTC. It is translated as CASSPNRGYGYTF.

The chain is built from TRBV28 and TRBJ1-4; D is perhaps TRBD1 (6 bases). The V gene lost 2 bases and the J gene lost 4 bases, with 11 bases spanning the gap. Germline assignment: CDR1 MDHEN and CDR2 SYDVKM. The CDR3 sequence is 15 residues long. The CDR3 sequence: CASSLLTGLNEKLFF. DNA of the CDR3: TGTGCCAGCAGTTTACTGACAGGTCTTAATGAAAAACTGTTTTTT. Full variable domain (rest looked up from reference TRBV28 and TRBJ1-4): DVKVTQSSRYLVKRTGEKVFLECVQDMDHENMFWYRQDPGLGLRLIYFSYDVKMKEKGDIPEGYSVSREKKERFSLILESASTNQTSMYLCASSLLTGLNEKLFFGSGTQLSVL.

V usage is TRBV4-2 and J usage is TRBJ2-3, with 10 bases aligning to TRBD2. This CDR3 has 18 residues. Germline CDR1 LGHNA, CDR2 YNFKEQ. Trimming removed 3 bases from V and 2 bases from J; junction bases left unmatched: 11. The CDR3 nucleotides read TGTGCCAGCAGCCACCAAGCGGCTAGCGGGGGCAACACAGATACGCAGTATTTT. Residues: CASSHQAASGGNTDTQYF.

The genes are TRBV2 and TRBJ2-5, with 7 bases that match TRBD2. Trimming at V came to 3 bases and at J to 5 bases, leaving 3 bases not matched to a gene. This CDR3 spans 13 amino acids. CDR1 is SNHLY and CDR2 is FYNNEI in the germline V gene. The CDR3 DNA is TGTGCCAGCAGTGACGGGGGGTGGGAGACCCAGTACTTC. This codes for CASSDGGWETQYF.

The chain combines TRBV30 with TRBJ1-5; TRBD1 is a possible D gene (5 bases). The CDR3 length is 16 residues. V was trimmed by 6 bases and J by 1 base, leaving 19 bases between them. From germline, CDR1 is GTSNPN and CDR2 SVGIG (reference sequence). The CDR3: CACPGGAGPSNQPQHF. CDR3 coding DNA: TGTGCCTGTCCTGGCGGGGCCGGACCCAGCAATCAGCCCCAGCATTTT.

V is TRBV7-8 and J is TRBJ2-3; tentative D call: TRBD2 (6 bases). Trimming stripped 5 bases from V and 1 base from J, with 10 bases between. CDR1 is SGHVS and CDR2 is FQNEAQ in the germline V gene. The CDR3 extends over 14 amino acids. CDR3 DNA sequence: TGTGCCAGCAGCCCTAGGAGGGGCACAGATACGCAGTATTTT. This encodes CASSPRRGTDTQYF.

This sequence joins TRBV9 and TRBJ2-5; 10 nucleotides align to TRBD2. V was clipped by 0 bases and J by 5 bases; unmatched bases: 22. This CDR3 comprises 21 residues. Germline CDR1 SGDLS, CDR2 YYNGEE. DNA for the CDR3: TGTGCCAGCAGCGTAGTGGTCCCTAGCGGGGGACCGATAGGTGGCAACGAGACCCAGTACTTC. Protein: CASSVVVPSGGPIGGNETQYF. The complete variable domain, with remaining parts taken from reference TRBV9 and TRBJ2-5, reads DSGVTQTPKHLITATGQRVTLRCSPRSGDLSVYWYQQSLDQGLQFLIQYYNGEERAKGNILERFSAQQFPDLHSELNLSSLELGDSALYFCASSVVVPSGGPIGGNETQYFGPGTRLLVL.

The sample holds one count of this clone. The V call is TRBV2, the J call TRBJ2-7, with TRBD2 matching over 13 bases. Germline V gene lookup returns CDR1 SNHLY and CDR2 FYNNEI. The CDR3 runs 15 residues. The trim removed 0 bases at V and 12 bases at J, leaving 8 bases unmatched. CDR3 region: CASSEAGLAGRGGYF. In nucleotides, the CDR3 is TGTGCCAGCAGTGAAGCGGGACTAGCGGGACGTGGGGGGTACTTC. Variable domain in full (rest from reference TRBV2 and TRBJ2-7): EPEVTQTPSHQVTQMGQEVILRCVPISNHLYFYWYRQILGQKVEFLVSFYNNEISEKSEIFDDQFSVERPDGSNFTLKIRSTKLEDSAMYFCASSEAGLAGRGGYFGPGTRLTVT.

The chain joins TRBV7-9 to TRBJ1-5; unclear D gene. V lost 5 bases to trimming and J lost 4 bases, with 6 bases between them. Germline V gives CDR1 SEHNR, CDR2 FQNEAQ (reference sequence). This CDR3 is built from 12 residues. The CDR3 here is CASSADNQPQHF. In DNA, the CDR3 is TGTGCCAGCAGCGCAGATAATCAGCCCCAGCATTTT.

With regard to this clone: Other nucleotide sequences from this sample produce the same CDR3. The rearrangement joins TRBV20-1 to TRBJ1-1; D is perhaps TRBD1 (6 bases). Germline CDR1 reads DFQATT; CDR2 reads SNEGSKA (reference sequence). This CDR3 has 11 amino acids. V gave up 5 bases and J gave up 5 bases, with 9 bases separating them. CDR3 residues: CSASRGTEAFF. The CDR3 nucleotides read TGCAGTGCTTCCAGGGGTACTGAAGCTTTCTTT.

The CDR3 sequence: CASSFSGRLGEQYF. Here the CDR3 DNA reads TGTGCCAGCAGCTTTTCCGGGAGGTTAGGCGAGCAGTACTTC. The chain links TRBV7-2 to TRBJ2-7, with 7 bases identical to TRBD2. There are 14 residues in the CDR3. After removal of 3 bases from V and 6 bases from J, the junction contained 8 bases not matched to a gene. The germline gives CDR1 SGHTA, CDR2 FQGNSA.

The chain combines TRBV5-1 with TRBJ2-7, with D possibly matching TRBD1 (6 bases). Trimming stripped 0 bases from V and 0 bases from J, with 10 bases between. The CDR3 has 15 amino acids. Germline CDR1 reads SGHRS; CDR2 reads YFSETQ. The CDR3 region has the DNA TGCGCCAGCAGCTTGGCAGGACAGCCCTCCTACGAGCAGTACTTC. Translating it yields CASSLAGQPSYEQYF.

In its sample, this clone was seen a few times. The chain uses TRBV6-1 and TRBJ1-1; D is unresolved. Between the trimmed V and J ends, which lost 4 bases and 3 bases, there was a span of 6 bases. CDR1 and CDR2 from the germline V gene are MNHNS and SASEGT. There are 12 residues in the CDR3. This CDR3 is CASSAMDTEAFF. The CDR3 DNA sequence: TGTGCCAGCAGTGCTATGGACACTGAAGCTTTCTTT.

This sequence joins TRBV19 and TRBJ2-1; 9 positions agree with TRBD1. CDR1 and CDR2 (germline): LNHDA, SQIVND (reference sequence). After removal of 6 bases from V and 3 bases from J, the junction contained 3 bases not matched to a gene. The CDR3 loop spans 14 amino acids. The CDR3 sequence: CASRGQGGYNEQFF. For the CDR3, the DNA is TGTGCCAGTAGGGGACAGGGCGGCTACAATGAGCAGTTCTTC.

The rearrangement uses TRBV5-4 and TRBJ1-2, with 9 bases matching TRBD1. V shed 0 bases and J 4 bases; nucleotides not matched to a gene: 10. The CDR3 loop spans 17 amino acids. Per germline, CDR1 SGHNT and CDR2 YYREEE (reference sequence). The CDR3 here is CASSLGSQGALVYGYTF. The CDR3 nucleotides read TGTGCCAGCAGCTTGGGTTCACAGGGGGCGCTTGTCTATGGCTACACCTTC.

The rearrangement links TRBV5-6 to TRBJ2-1; D gene unclear. V shed 3 bases and J shed 9 bases, with 19 bases lying between them. This CDR3 spans 15 amino acids. Looked up from germline, CDR1 is SGHDT and CDR2 is YYEEEE. The CDR3 loop is CASSWRLAGMSEQFF. DNA for the CDR3: TGTGCCAGCAGCTGGCGACTGGCCGGTATGAGTGAGCAGTTCTTC.

The chain links TRBV6-5 to TRBJ1-6, with unresolved D. This CDR3 region has 12 residues. Germline loops: CDR1 MNHEY, CDR2 SVGAGI. Deletions cut 6 bases from V and 7 bases from J, with 7 bases between. The CDR3 sequence: CASRSGNSPLHF. CDR3 DNA: TGTGCCAGCAGATCCGGGAATTCACCCCTCCACTTT.